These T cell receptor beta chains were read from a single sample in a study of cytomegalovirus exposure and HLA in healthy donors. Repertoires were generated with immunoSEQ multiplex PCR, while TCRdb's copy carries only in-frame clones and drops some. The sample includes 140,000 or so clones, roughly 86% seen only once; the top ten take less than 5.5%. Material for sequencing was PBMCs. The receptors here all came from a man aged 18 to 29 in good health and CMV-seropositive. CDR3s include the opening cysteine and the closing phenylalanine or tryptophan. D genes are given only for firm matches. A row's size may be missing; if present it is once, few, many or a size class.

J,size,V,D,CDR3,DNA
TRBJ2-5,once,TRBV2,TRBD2,CASTFGTSGRARKTQYF,TGTGCCAGCACCTTTGGGACTAGCGGGAGGGCTCGAAAGACCCAGTACTTC
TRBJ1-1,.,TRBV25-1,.,CASSVGANTEAFF,TGTGCCAGCAGTGTGGGGGCGAACACTGAAGCTTTCTTT
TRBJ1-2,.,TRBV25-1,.,CASSSGGAYGYTF,TGTGCCAGCAGCTCTGGGGGGGCCTATGGCTACACCTTC
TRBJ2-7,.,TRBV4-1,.,CASSQGTDYEQYF,TGCGCCAGCAGCCAAGGGACAGACTACGAGCAGTACTTC
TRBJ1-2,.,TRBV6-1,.,CASRKAGVEGYTF,TGTGCCAGCAGGAAGGCAGGGGTGGAGGGCTACACCTTC
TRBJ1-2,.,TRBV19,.,CASSTPDTRYGYTF,TGTGCCAGTAGTACACCGGACACTCGCTATGGCTACACCTTC
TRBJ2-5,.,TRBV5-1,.,CASSLQETQYF,TGCGCCAGCAGCTTGCAGGAGACCCAGTACTTC
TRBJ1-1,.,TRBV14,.,CASSLRGRTEAFF,TGTGCCAGCAGTCTCAGGGGACGCACTGAAGCTTTCTTT
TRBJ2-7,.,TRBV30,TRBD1,CAWTPPRGTGGYEQYF,TGTGCCTGGACGCCCCCTCGGGGGACAGGGGGTTACGAGCAGTACTTC
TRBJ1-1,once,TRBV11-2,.,CASSLTRLDNTEAFF,TGTGCCAGCAGCTTAACCCGGCTAGACAACACTGAAGCTTTCTTT
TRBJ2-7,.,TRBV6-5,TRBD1,CASSRQGGEQYF,TGTGCCAGCAGTAGACAGGGTGGCGAGCAGTACTTC
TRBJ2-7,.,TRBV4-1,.,CASSQDHGQDYEQYF,TGCGCCAGCAGCCAAGATCATGGGCAGGACTACGAGCAGTACTTC
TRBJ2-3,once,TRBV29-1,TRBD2,CSVGPLLAGYTDTQYF,TGCAGCGTTGGTCCCCTCCTAGCGGGCTACACAGATACGCAGTATTTT
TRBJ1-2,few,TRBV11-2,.,CASSPARDFGNYGYTF,TGTGCCAGCAGCCCAGCCCGGGATTTTGGTAACTATGGCTACACCTTC
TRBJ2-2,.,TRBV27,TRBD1,CASRNGQGYTGELFF,TGTGCCAGCAGGAACGGACAGGGATACACCGGGGAGCTGTTTTTT
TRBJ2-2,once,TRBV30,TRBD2,CAWAGLATYTGELFF,TGTGCCTGGGCCGGACTAGCGACCTACACCGGGGAGCTGTTTTTT
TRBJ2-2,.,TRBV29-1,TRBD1,CSVTGWSGELFF,TGCAGCGTGACAGGGTGGTCCGGGGAGCTGTTTTTT
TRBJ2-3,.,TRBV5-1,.,CASSLGGPTDTQYF,TGCGCCAGCAGCTTGGGAGGGCCCACAGATACGCAGTATTTT
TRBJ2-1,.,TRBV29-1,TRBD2,CSVEGADLLLGGSVAGGFEQFF,TGCAGCGTTGAAGGGGCTGATTTACTGCTGGGGGGGAGCGTAGCGGGAGGATTTGAGCAGTTCTTC
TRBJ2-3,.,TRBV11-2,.,CASSRGTADTQYF,TGTGCCAGCAGCCGCGGGACAGCAGATACGCAGTATTTT
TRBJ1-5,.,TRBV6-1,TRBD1,CASSEADRGNQPQHF,TGTGCCAGCAGTGAAGCGGACAGGGGTAATCAGCCCCAGCATTTT
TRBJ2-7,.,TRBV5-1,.,CASSSFPYEQYF,TGCGCCAGCAGCTCCTTTCCCTACGAGCAGTACTTC
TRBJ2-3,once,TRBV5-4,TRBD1,CASSLNRGLVPDTQYF,TGTGCCAGCAGCCTAAACAGGGGGCTGGTGCCAGATACGCAGTATTTT
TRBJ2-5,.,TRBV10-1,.,CASSESTMGEGQETQYF,TGCGCCAGCAGTGAGTCTACGATGGGAGAGGGCCAAGAGACCCAGTACTTC
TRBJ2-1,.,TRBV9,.,CASSVEPTGPGEGFYNEQFF,TGTGCCAGCAGCGTAGAGCCTACAGGGCCCGGGGAAGGATTTTACAATGAGCAGTTCTTC
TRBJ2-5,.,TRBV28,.,CAILKGAGGETQYF,TGTGCCATCCTCAAGGGAGCGGGCGGGGAGACCCAGTACTTC
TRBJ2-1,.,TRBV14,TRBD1,CASSRTGISSYNEQFF,TGTGCCAGCAGCCGGACAGGGATTAGCTCCTACAATGAGCAGTTCTTC